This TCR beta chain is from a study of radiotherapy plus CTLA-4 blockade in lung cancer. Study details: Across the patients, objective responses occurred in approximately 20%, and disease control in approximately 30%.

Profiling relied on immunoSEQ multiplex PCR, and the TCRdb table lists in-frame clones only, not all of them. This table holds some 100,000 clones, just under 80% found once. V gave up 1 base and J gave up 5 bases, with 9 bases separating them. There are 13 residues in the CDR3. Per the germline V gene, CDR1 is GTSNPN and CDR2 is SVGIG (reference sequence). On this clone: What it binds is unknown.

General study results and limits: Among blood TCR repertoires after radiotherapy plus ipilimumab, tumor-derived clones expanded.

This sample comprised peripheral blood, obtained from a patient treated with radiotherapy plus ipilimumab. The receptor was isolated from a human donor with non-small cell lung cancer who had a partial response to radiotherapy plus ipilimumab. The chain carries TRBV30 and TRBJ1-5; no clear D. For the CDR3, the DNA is TGTGCCTGGAGTGGTCGCGCCTATCAGCCCCAGCATTTT. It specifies CAWSGRAYQPQHF.